A single sample is the source of the 9 T cell receptor beta chains below, sequenced in a study of blood T cells in healthy people across ages. Then a second PCR, running about 7 to 11 cycles, was carried out with a sample-barcoded 5' primer and a J-beta primer mix. TCRdb processed the 5' RACE reads anew with MiXCR; each CDR3 protein has one entry. The sample carries just over 1 million distinct CDR3 sequences, 40% to 50% recorded once. Source material: blood. These receptors all come from a woman aged 55-75 years in good health.

V usage is TRBV3-1 and J usage is TRBJ2-7; 7 bases are a match to TRBD2. This CDR3 has 16 residues. V was pared by 0 bases and J by 3 bases, with 8 bases of the junction left unmatched. Germline values: CDR1 LGHDT, CDR2 YNNKEL (reference sequence). CDR3 protein: CASSQDLASGGYEQYF. Here the CDR3 DNA reads TGTGCCAGCAGCCAAGATCTTGCTAGCGGAGGCTACGAGCAGTACTTC.

The chain uses TRBV25-1 and TRBJ1-6, with D perhaps matching TRBD1 (6 bases). V was clipped by 6 bases and J by 6 bases, with 15 bases between them. Per germline, CDR1 MGHDK and CDR2 SYGVNS. CDR3 length: 15 amino acids. The CDR3 DNA reads as TGTGCCAGCAGCCAAGGGGGTCTTGGTAATTCACCCCTCCACTTT. It translates to CASSQGGLGNSPLHF.

This clonotype has only a few counts. The genes are TRBV20-1 and TRBJ2-1; 10 bases align to TRBD1. The CDR3 is 14 residues long. Trimming took 6 bases from V and 3 from J; bases not matched to a gene: 5. Germline CDR1 DFQATT, CDR2 SNEGSKA (reference sequence). CDR3 region: CSAPRTGGYNEQFF. In DNA form, the CDR3 reads TGCAGTGCCCCGCGGACAGGGGGCTACAATGAGCAGTTCTTC.

This clonotype was recorded a few times. The chain carries TRBV14 and TRBJ2-5; 10 bases line up with TRBD2. J lost 4 bases, V lost 2 bases, and 10 bases had no gene match. Germline values: CDR1 SGHDN, CDR2 FVKESK. The CDR3 is 17 residues long. Here the CDR3 reads CASSQLFFGLAVETQYF. DNA for the CDR3: TGTGCCAGCAGCCAATTGTTTTTCGGACTAGCGGTAGAGACCCAGTACTTC.

This clonotype appeared a few times. This chain uses TRBV28 with TRBJ2-7, with 8 bases aligning to TRBD1. V shed 3 bases, J shed 0 bases, and the junction held 10 bases outside the gene matches. Germline CDR1 MDHEN, CDR2 SYDVKM. The CDR3 runs to 17 residues. The CDR3 is CASSFAPQGVGSYEQYF. The DNA of the CDR3 is TGTGCCAGCAGTTTTGCTCCACAGGGGGTAGGCTCCTACGAGCAGTACTTC.

The chain recombines TRBV7-2 with TRBJ2-1, with no clear D. Germline V lookup: CDR1 SGHTA, CDR2 FQGNSA. The CDR3 sequence is 14 residues long. V lost 5 bases to trimming and J lost 8 bases, with 16 bases between them. CDR3 DNA sequence: TGTGCCAGCAGCCTCCGAGGACCCAAGGATGAGCAGTTCTTC. It specifies CASSLRGPKDEQFF.

This clonotype was counted between two and nine times. This chain uses TRBV5-6 with TRBJ2-4; 9 bases are shared with TRBD2. The J call could be wrong; TRBJ2-7 is a better fit for the DNA end. Germline lookup yields CDR1 SGHDT and CDR2 YYEEEE. This CDR3 is built from 15 residues. The CDR3 nucleotides read TGTGCCAGCAGCTTGACGGCTAGCGGGAAGGCCGAGCAGTACTTC. Amino acid sequence: CASSLTASGKAEQYF.

This clonotype was seen a few times. V usage is TRBV12-3 or TRBV12-4 and J usage is TRBJ2-5, with unresolved D. V was trimmed by 3 bases and J by 2 bases, leaving 10 bases between them. The CDR3 is made up of 14 amino acids. The CDR3 coding sequence is TGTGCCAGCAGTTTGGTAGCTCCTCAAGAGACCCAGTACTTC. Protein sequence: CASSLVAPQETQYF.

The chain uses TRBV27 and TRBJ1-1; 10 bases fit TRBD1. Germline lookup yields CDR1 MNHEY and CDR2 SMNVEV (reference sequence). The CDR3 is 15 amino acids. Trimming took 5 bases from V and 4 from J; bases not matched to a gene: 7. This CDR3 is CASSPDRGLSTEAFF. The DNA for the CDR3 is TGTGCCAGCAGTCCAGACAGGGGGCTTAGCACTGAAGCTTTCTTT.